These T cell receptor beta chains were read from a single sample in a study of blood T cell repertoires in COVID-19. Assay: immunoSEQ multiplex PCR; the TCRdb copy retains only in-frame clones and omits some. The data hold over 65,000 clones, with roughly 82% observed a single time. The sample comprised peripheral blood. The receptors here all came from a man older than 75 with active COVID-19. The CDR3 runs from the conserved cysteine through the conserved F or W. The D gene is left open where the match is weak. The size of a clone is reported for some rows only, either as once, few or many, or as a class for expanded clones.

clone_size	v_call	d_call	j_call	cdr3_nt	cdr3_aa
.	TRBV3-1/TRBV3-2	.	TRBJ2-5	TGTGCCAGCAGCCAAGAGAGGGTTCAGTACCAAGAGACCCAGTACTTC	CASSQERVQYQETQYF
.	TRBV4-3	TRBD2	TRBJ2-7	TGCGCCAGCAGCCGGGAGAGGCTTACTAGCGGGGTCGAGCAGTACTTC	CASSRERLTSGVEQYF
.	TRBV19	.	TRBJ2-7	TGTGCCAGTAGCCAGTCCTACGAGCAGTACTTC	CASSQSYEQYF
.	TRBV5-1	.	TRBJ1-1	TGCGCCAGTGCAGATGGGCGAGGAGGGAATATGGCCGAAGCTTTCTTT	CASADGRGGNMAEAFF
few	TRBV3-1/TRBV3-2	.	TRBJ1-1	TGTGCCAGCAGCCAAGTTTCGGCAGGGAACACTGAAGCTTTCTTT	CASSQVSAGNTEAFF
few	TRBV7-9	.	TRBJ1-5	TGTGCCAGCAGCTTCGCCACAGGTAGCAATCAGCCCCAGCATTTT	CASSFATGSNQPQHF
.	TRBV7-9	TRBD1	TRBJ2-5	TGTGCCAGCAGCCCGACAGGGAAACAAGAGACCCAGTACTTC	CASSPTGKQETQYF
.	TRBV7-8	TRBD1	TRBJ1-2	TGTGCCAGCAGCGTAGACAGGGGGCTTAGCTATGGCTACACCTTC	CASSVDRGLSYGYTF
.	TRBV23-1	TRBD1	TRBJ2-5	TGCGCCAGCAGTCTCAAACACACATACGAACGGGACAGGGGCCAAGAGACCCAGTACTTC	CASSLKHTYERDRGQETQYF
.	TRBV4-1	TRBD1	TRBJ1-1	TGCGCCAGCAGCCAAGTCCCTCAGGGGGGCACTGAAGCTTTCTTT	CASSQVPQGGTEAFF
.	TRBV9	.	TRBJ2-2	TGTGCCAGCAGCCCACCGCGGGGAGGGGGGCACACCGGGGAGCTGTTTTTT	CASSPPRGGGHTGELFF
.	TRBV2	TRBD2	TRBJ2-5	TGTGCCAGTCTTCGAGGGGGACTAGCGGGGGGCATAGAGACCCAGTACTTC	CASLRGGLAGGIETQYF
.	TRBV2	.	TRBJ2-1	TGTGCCAGCAGCGATGAGGGGGTGAACTACAATGAGCAGTTCTTC	CASSDEGVNYNEQFF
.	TRBV2	.	TRBJ1-2	TGTGCCAGCAGTGAAGCTAGAGGCTACACCTTC	CASSEARGYTF
.	TRBV16	TRBD1	TRBJ2-7	TGTGCCAGCAGCTACCGGGACAGGGACCCGAAGGGGTCCTACGAGCAGTACTTC	CASSYRDRDPKGSYEQYF
.	TRBV7-2	TRBD2	TRBJ2-3	TGTGCCAGCAGCAAGACTAGCGGGGGGGTGGTGGGTACGCAGTATTTT	CASSKTSGGVVGTQYF
.	TRBV6-5	.	TRBJ2-7	TGTGCCAGCAGTTACTCGAGGCTAGCCGTTAGCGAGCAGTACTTC	CASSYSRLAVSEQYF
once	TRBV7-8	.	TRBJ2-1	TGTGCCAGCACCAAGACAGTATCCTACAATGAGCAGTTCTTC	CASTKTVSYNEQFF
.	TRBV18	TRBD2	TRBJ2-1	TGTGCCAGCTCATCCCTGGGACTAGCGGGAGGAGTTGAGCAGTTCTTC	CASSSLGLAGGVEQFF
.	TRBV25-1	.	TRBJ1-6	TGTGCCAGCAGTGATCTTACAGCTAATTCACCCCTCCACTTT	CASSDLTANSPLHF
.	TRBV19	TRBD1	TRBJ2-4	TGTGCCAGTAGTATAGGGGGACAGGGACTGTTGACCAAAAACATTCAGTACTTC	CASSIGGQGLLTKNIQYF
once	TRBV5-1	TRBD1	TRBJ1-3	TGCGCCAGCAGCTTGGGGTCGACAGGGGGCTTTTCTCTGGCCTCTGGAAACACCATATATTTT	CASSLGSTGGFSLASGNTIYF
.	TRBV19	.	TRBJ2-3	TGTGCCAGTAGTATAACAATGACAGGCGGGGGAAATACGCAGTATTTT	CASSITMTGGGNTQYF
.	TRBV28	.	TRBJ2-4	TGTGCCAGCATACCGCACGATATGAGCATTCAGTACTTC	CASIPHDMSIQYF
once	TRBV9	TRBD1	TRBJ2-5	TGTGCCAGCAGCGAACAGGGGCAAGAGACCCAGTACTTC	CASSEQGQETQYF
.	TRBV23-1	.	TRBJ2-7	TGCGCCAGCAGTCAGCGGGTTCCCCCTCTCTACGAGCAGTACTTC	CASSQRVPPLYEQYF
.	TRBV9	.	TRBJ2-5	TGTGCCAGCAGCGTAGGGGGAGCTCAAGAGACCCAGTACTTC	CASSVGGAQETQYF
.	TRBV6-5	TRBD1	TRBJ1-2	TGTGCCAGCAACAGGGGGCAATTGGATGGCTACACCTTC	CASNRGQLDGYTF
.	TRBV2	.	TRBJ1-1	TGTGCCAGCAGTTACCAGGTTACTGAAGCTTTCTTT	CASSYQVTEAFF
.	TRBV25-1	TRBD2	TRBJ2-7	TGTGCCAGCACCGCTAGCGGGAGTTTCTACGAGCAGTACTTC	CASTASGSFYEQYF
.	TRBV14	.	TRBJ2-1	TGTGCCAGCAGCCAAGAAGCGTACAATGAGCAGTTCTTC	CASSQEAYNEQFF
.	TRBV18	.	TRBJ2-5	TGTGCCAGCTCACCGGGTTCACGGGGTTGGGAGACCCAGTACTTC	CASSPGSRGWETQYF
.	TRBV9	.	TRBJ2-2	TGTGCCAGCAGCCCCCGCCTCAGTGGGGAGCTGTTTTTT	CASSPRLSGELFF
.	TRBV11-2	TRBD1	TRBJ1-2	TGTGCCAGCAGCCTGGGACAGGGGCTTAACTATGGCTACACCTTC	CASSLGQGLNYGYTF
.	TRBV2	TRBD2	TRBJ2-1	TGTGCCAGCAGTGAAGGGCTAGCGGGAGGCTATGAGCAGTTCTTC	CASSEGLAGGYEQFF